The source of this TCR beta chain is a study of human T cells and chemical hapten exposure. Study details: Epicutaneous patch tests delivered 0.01% DPC to the upper back, with evaluation at 6 days.

Unique molecular identifiers were linked by the library to individual cDNA molecules. One entry per CDR3 protein results from TCRdb running MiXCR on the RACE reads. This repertoire shows 100,000 or so distinct CDR3 sequences, less than 45% found once; its top ten account for around 2.8%. About this clonotype: Its matching antigen is unknown.

The CDR3 contains 16 residues. V was pared by 5 bases and J by 6 bases, with 8 bases of the junction left unmatched. Germline assignment: CDR1 SGHTA and CDR2 FQGNSA. Study outcomes and limitations: There were significantly more large CDR3 similarity clusters among expanded TCRs than among controls. Higher patch test scores went with higher counts of PT1 expanded TCRs.

As for time point: patch test 3, about 24 weeks after DPC sensitization. Treatment defined: therapeutic diphenylcyclopropenone sensitization with weekly scalp DPC. The origin of this receptor is a man aged 35-49 years with alopecia areata. Some clones in this sample may be carry-over from other donors' samples. The sample was whole blood, taken in connection with sensitization to the hapten diphenylcyclopropenone (DPC). The V call is TRBV7-2, the J call TRBJ1-6, with 9 bases matching TRBD1. The chain's CDR3 is CASSPRTGEVNSPLHF. In DNA, the CDR3 is TGTGCCAGCAGCCCCCGGACAGGGGAGGTTAATTCACCCCTCCACTTT.